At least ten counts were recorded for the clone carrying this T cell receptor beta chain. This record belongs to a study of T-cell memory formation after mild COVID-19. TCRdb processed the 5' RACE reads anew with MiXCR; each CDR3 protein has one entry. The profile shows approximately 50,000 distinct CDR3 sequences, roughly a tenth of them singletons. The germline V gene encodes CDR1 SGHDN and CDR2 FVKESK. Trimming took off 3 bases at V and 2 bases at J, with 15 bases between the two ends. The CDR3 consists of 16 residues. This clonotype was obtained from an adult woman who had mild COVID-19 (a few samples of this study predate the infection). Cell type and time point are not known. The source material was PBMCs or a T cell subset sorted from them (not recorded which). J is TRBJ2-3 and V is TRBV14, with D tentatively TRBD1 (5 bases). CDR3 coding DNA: TGTGCCAGCAGCCACGTGGCAGGGTTAGTCACAGATACGCAGTATTTT. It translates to CASSHVAGLVTDTQYF.